This T cell receptor (beta chain) was recorded in a study of T cell responses to AZD1222 COVID-19 vaccine. Findings of the study overall: Reports indicate that nearly half of spike-specific TCRs are directed at unmutated variant regions. Spike-specific TCR breadth rose after two AZD1222 doses, and depth rose as well. Clonal diversity was possibly underestimated, and white British individuals and females predominated among donors.

TCRdb's table, derived via immunoSEQ multiplex PCR, lists solely in-frame clones and lacks some. The table has about 90,000 clones, over 80% seen once. This clone was detected only a few times. The antigen remains undetermined. This receptor was taken from an adult in good health. This sample comprised peripheral blood, obtained on day 0 of AZD1222 vaccination.

The CDR3 nucleotides read TGTGCCAGCAGCCAAGGCAATTCACCCCTCCACTTT. This translates into CASSQGNSPLHF. The V and J genes are TRBV7-9 and TRBJ1-6; D unclear. Trimming pared 5 bases from V and 7 bases from J, leaving 6 bases between. The germline V gene encodes CDR1 SEHNR and CDR2 FQNEAQ (reference sequence). The CDR3 extends over 12 amino acids. Full variable domain (remainder filled in from reference TRBV7-9 and TRBJ1-6): DTGVSQNPRHKITKRGQNVTFRCDPISEHNRLYWYRQTLGQGPEFLTYFQNEAQLEKSRLLSDRFSAERPKGSFSTLEIQRTEQGDSAMYLCASSQGNSPLHFGNGTRLTVT.